This is a list of T cell receptor beta chains from one sample in a study of glioma-infiltrating T cells. MiXCR was run by TCRdb on the multiplex PCR reads, yielding one entry per CDR3 protein. The sample records about 410,000 distinct CDR3 sequences, around 38% being singletons. Sequencing used glioma tissue, nonneoplastic brain tissue, or PBMCs (not recorded which). The receptors were gathered from a human donor with low-grade glioma or glioblastoma, undergoing nonglioma brain surgery, or in good health (not recorded which). Both conserved end residues are part of each CDR3. Fields, in order: D gene, clone size, V gene, J gene, CDR3 DNA, CDR3 protein. A D gene is named only where the DNA matches it firmly. For some rows the clone size is stated as once, few or many, or as a class when expanded; others skip it.

D: -; size: -; V: TRBV20-1; J: TRBJ2-1; DNA: TGCAGTCCTAGGACGGAAAGCTCCTACAATGAGCAGTTCTTC; CDR3: CSPRTESSYNEQFF
D: -; size: few; V: TRBV10-3; J: TRBJ2-5; DNA: TGTGCCATCAGTTACAGGACTCAACAAGAGACCCAGTACTTC; CDR3: CAISYRTQQETQYF
D: -; size: few; V: TRBV28; J: TRBJ1-3; DNA: TGTGCCAGCAGTTCGGATTGGGTCCTCTCTGGAAACACCATATATTTT; CDR3: CASSSDWVLSGNTIYF
D: -; size: -; V: TRBV10-3; J: TRBJ1-1; DNA: TGTGCCATCAGTGAGTCGGTGAACACTGAAGCTTTCTTT; CDR3: CAISESVNTEAFF
D: -; size: -; V: TRBV2; J: TRBJ2-4; DNA: TGTGCCAGCACCGATAGGAGTTTAGCCAAAAACATTCAGTACTTC; CDR3: CASTDRSLAKNIQYF
D: -; size: -; V: TRBV12-5; J: TRBJ1-1; DNA: TGTGCTAGTGGTCCTCTCCCCGAAACTGAAGCTTTCTTT; CDR3: CASGPLPETEAFF
D: -; size: once; V: TRBV6-1; J: TRBJ2-7; DNA: TGTGCCAGCAGTGAGCAGCTGGTGGGGAGGCCCTCCTACGAGCAGTACTTC; CDR3: CASSEQLVGRPSYEQYF
D: -; size: few; V: TRBV4-1; J: TRBJ1-1; DNA: TGCGCCAGCAGCCAAGGGGCAGGGGCGCCCATGAACACTGAAGCTTTCTTT; CDR3: CASSQGAGAPMNTEAFF
D: -; size: -; V: TRBV5-1; J: TRBJ2-7; DNA: TGCGCCAGCAGCCTCGTTGTGGGCGAGCAGTACTTC; CDR3: CASSLVVGEQYF
D: -; size: -; V: TRBV7-2; J: TRBJ1-1; DNA: TGTGCCAGCAGTTCGGATACTCGGATGTACACTAAAGCTTTCTTT; CDR3: CASSSDTRMYTKAFF
D: -; size: -; V: TRBV4-3; J: TRBJ1-5; DNA: TGCGCCAGCAGCCATATGGCCTCTGGAAATCAGCCCCAGCATTTT; CDR3: CASSHMASGNQPQHF
D: -; size: many; V: TRBV6-1; J: TRBJ2-1; DNA: TGTGCCAGCGGGGTCCGGGACTCAGGTTCGGATGAGCAGTTCTTC; CDR3: CASGVRDSGSDEQFF
D: TRBD2; size: few; V: TRBV7-3; J: TRBJ2-1; DNA: TGTGCCAGCAGCCCAAGAGGCGGGAGGGTCTACAATGAGCAGTTCTTC; CDR3: CASSPRGGRVYNEQFF
D: TRBD1; size: -; V: TRBV2; J: TRBJ1-2; DNA: TGTGCCAGCTCCGGTGTGAGGGGGCCCCAACGCTATGGCTACACCTTC; CDR3: CASSGVRGPQRYGYTF
D: -; size: few; V: TRBV7-8; J: TRBJ2-3; DNA: TGTGCCAGCAGCCAATGGGGACAAGACCTCACAGATACGCAGTATTTT; CDR3: CASSQWGQDLTDTQYF
D: TRBD2; size: many; V: TRBV6-1; J: TRBJ2-7; DNA: TGTGCCAGCAGACTCTGGGAGGGCAGCAACGAGCAGTACTTC; CDR3: CASRLWEGSNEQYF
D: TRBD1; size: -; V: TRBV20-1; J: TRBJ2-5; DNA: TGCAGTGCTAGTCCCCCCCCGGGACAGGGGCGAGAGACCCAGTACTTC; CDR3: CSASPPPGQGRETQYF
D: TRBD1; size: -; V: TRBV20-1; J: TRBJ2-7; DNA: TGCAGCAGTACAGGGGGCTTCGAGCAGTACTTC; CDR3: CSSTGGFEQYF
D: -; size: -; V: TRBV6-2/TRBV6-3; J: TRBJ2-7; DNA: TGTGCCAGCAGTTACTCAAGGCAGGTTGTACAGTACTTC; CDR3: CASSYSRQVVQYF
D: -; size: many; V: TRBV12-3/TRBV12-4; J: TRBJ1-2; DNA: TGTGCCAGCAGTTTCGGGACGGACGGCTATGGCTACACCTTC; CDR3: CASSFGTDGYGYTF
D: TRBD2; size: many; V: TRBV28; J: TRBJ2-2; DNA: TGTGCCAGCAGTCCCCCGGGAGGGGGGGCCGGGGAGCTGTTTTTT; CDR3: CASSPPGGGAGELFF
D: -; size: once; V: TRBV20-1; J: TRBJ2-5; DNA: TGCAGTGCTCTCACCGGAGAGCAGTACTTC; CDR3: CSALTGEQYF
D: TRBD2; size: many; V: TRBV28; J: TRBJ2-1; DNA: TGTGCCAGCAGTCGACTAGCGGGGTTCTACAATGAGCAGTTCTTC; CDR3: CASSRLAGFYNEQFF
D: -; size: few; V: TRBV18; J: TRBJ1-1; DNA: TGTGCCAACACCCAGGACGGATTGAACACTGAAGCTTTCTTT; CDR3: CANTQDGLNTEAFF
D: -; size: many; V: TRBV27; J: TRBJ2-1; DNA: TGTGCCAGCAGTTGGCGGGGCAGCCCAAACAATGAGCAGTTCTTC; CDR3: CASSWRGSPNNEQFF
D: -; size: -; V: TRBV19; J: TRBJ2-1; DNA: TGTGCCAGTAGTATAGCCGGCAGCCCCCACATTCAGTTCTTC; CDR3: CASSIAGSPHIQFF
D: -; size: few; V: TRBV15; J: TRBJ2-1; DNA: TGTGCCACCAGCAGAGAAAGACGGGATTGGGGTGAGCAGTTCTTC; CDR3: CATSRERRDWGEQFF
D: -; size: -; V: TRBV29-1; J: TRBJ1-5; DNA: TGCAGCGTTGCAGGGGCCGGGTTGGGGGAGTCCCAGCATTTT; CDR3: CSVAGAGLGESQHF
D: TRBD2; size: few; V: TRBV27; J: TRBJ2-7; DNA: TGTGCCAGCAGTTTCGTGACTAGCAGTCACGAGCAGTACTTC; CDR3: CASSFVTSSHEQYF
D: TRBD1; size: -; V: TRBV18; J: TRBJ1-5; DNA: TGTGCCAGCTCTCCGGACAGGAATCAGCCCCAGAGTTTT; CDR3: CASSPDRNQPQSF
D: TRBD1; size: -; V: TRBV7-2; J: TRBJ1-1; DNA: TGTGCCAGCAGCCGCCCGGGACAGACAGACACTGAAGCTTTCTTT; CDR3: CASSRPGQTDTEAFF
D: -; size: many; V: TRBV27; J: TRBJ2-1; DNA: TGTGCCAGCAGTTTACAGTCCCAGGTTACCTACAATGAGCAGTTCTTC; CDR3: CASSLQSQVTYNEQFF
D: TRBD1; size: few; V: TRBV28; J: TRBJ1-2; DNA: TGTGCCAGCAGTAACCGGGACAGGGGGTACTATGGCTACACCTTC; CDR3: CASSNRDRGYYGYTF
D: TRBD2; size: -; V: TRBV5-6; J: TRBJ2-5; DNA: TGTGCCAGCAGCTTGTTCATGGGAGGGGAGACCCAGTACTTC; CDR3: CASSLFMGGETQYF
D: TRBD2; size: few; V: TRBV7-2; J: TRBJ2-7; DNA: TGTGCCAGCAGCCGCGGGGGGGTCGAGCAGTACTTC; CDR3: CASSRGGVEQYF
D: -; size: -; V: TRBV2; J: TRBJ2-3; DNA: TGTGCCAGCGCGAACCCTGGGGAGTTTGCTCTCACAGATACGCAGTATTTT; CDR3: CASANPGEFALTDTQYF
D: -; size: -; V: TRBV19; J: TRBJ1-2; DNA: TGTGCCAGTAGTGCGGGGCGGTCCTATGGCTACACCTTC; CDR3: CASSAGRSYGYTF
D: -; size: many; V: TRBV28; J: TRBJ2-1; DNA: TGTGCCAGCAGTTTAGTTTATGAGCAGTTCTTC; CDR3: CASSLVYEQFF
D: -; size: few; V: TRBV2; J: TRBJ1-2; DNA: TGTGCCAGCAGTGAATACGGTCCACGGGTGGACTATGGCTACACCTTC; CDR3: CASSEYGPRVDYGYTF
D: -; size: many; V: TRBV4-3; J: TRBJ2-1; DNA: TGCGCCAGCAGCCAAGATCCACCCGTGAGCTCCTACAATGAGCAGTTCTTC; CDR3: CASSQDPPVSSYNEQFF
D: -; size: few; V: TRBV28; J: TRBJ1-1; DNA: TGTGCCAGCAGTTCCAGACAGGATGAAGCTTTCTTT; CDR3: CASSSRQDEAFF
D: -; size: few; V: TRBV2; J: TRBJ1-1; DNA: TGTGCCAGCAGTGTGCAACAGGGCTACACTGAAGCTTTCTTT; CDR3: CASSVQQGYTEAFF
D: TRBD1; size: -; V: TRBV11-2; J: TRBJ1-5; DNA: TGTGCCAGCAGCCCAGGGACAGTAGGCCAGCCCCAGCATTTT; CDR3: CASSPGTVGQPQHF
D: -; size: few; V: TRBV20-1; J: TRBJ2-3; DNA: TGCAGTGCTAGAGTGGGAGAGCGCCCTCAGTCGGGGCAGTATTTT; CDR3: CSARVGERPQSGQYF
D: TRBD2; size: -; V: TRBV14; J: TRBJ2-3; DNA: TGTGCCAGCAGCTCACCGGGACTAGCGTCAGATACGCAGTATTTT; CDR3: CASSSPGLASDTQYF
D: TRBD1; size: -; V: TRBV5-1; J: TRBJ1-1; DNA: TGCGCCAGCAGCCTACAGGGGCTGGACACTGAAGCTTTCTTT; CDR3: CASSLQGLDTEAFF